This T cell receptor (beta chain) was profiled in a study of T cells in Graves' hyperthyroidism and ophthalmopathy (dated by TCRdb to about 2019). The study in broad terms: Peripheral blood samples were taken at the time of initial diagnosis, prior to any treatment. A discovery cohort of about a hundred patients, approximately 44 with Graves' ophthalmopathy and 55 to 60 with stable Graves' hyperthyroidism, was used to find distinguishing TCR V-J signatures. An independent validation cohort of around 19 hyperthyroidism patients and 15 or so patients who later progressed to ophthalmopathy tested prospective prediction of ophthalmopathy. The 90 to 100 discovery patients were randomly divided into training and test sets at a 7:3 ratio. The study also compared thyroid tissue and blood T-cell repertoires from a handful of Graves' hyperthyroidism patients. Following sampling, methimazole starting at 30 mg daily was given to hyperthyroidism patients, and high-dose intravenous methylprednisolone was given to ophthalmopathy patients. The paper reports TCR Vbeta CDR3 sequencing of over 130 peripheral blood samples: approximately 41 ophthalmopathy, fewer than 80 hyperthyroidism and around 17 progressor patients.

Beyond this particular receptor, the publication reports: Sample size was not statistically predetermined, and investigators were not blinded to group allocation. Most expanded thyroid clonotypes (frequency above 0.001) were also detected in blood, suggesting blood repertoires may reflect thyroid immune responses. A model built on a 13 V-J signature distinguished ophthalmopathy from stable hyperthyroidism, reaching about 88% sensitivity and about 81% specificity in cross-validation and 80%/75% in testing. In validation, progression to ophthalmopathy was predicted by the model with roughly 71% sensitivity and approximately 78% specificity, a median of roughly six months before onset.

Ophthalmopathy patients had moderately to severely active disease, Clinical Activity Score of at least 3, NOSPECS grade of at least 4, and duration under 3 months. The study excluded patients with uncontrolled infections, other autoimmune diseases, pregnancy or lactation. Diagnoses were based on clinical symptoms, serum thyroxine and TRAb, thyroid ultrasound and orbital computed tomography. PBMCs were isolated from roughly 10 ml of fresh peripheral blood by Ficoll-Paque density gradient centrifugation. Trizol reagent was used to extract total RNA, and RNA quality was then checked on an Agilent 2100 Bioanalyzer. The TCR beta CDR3 regions were amplified from RNA transcripts. The first round of RT-PCR for the TCR CDR3 was performed with the HTBI primer set and the Qiagen OneStep RT-PCR kit. The libraries were constructed in a second round of multiplex PCR and then size-selected and purified. Paired-end sequencing of the libraries was performed with 100 bp reads on an Illumina HiSeq2000. The authors processed their data as follows. Raw data were processed with SOAPnuke, discarding reads with adapters, uncalled bases, mean Phred below 15, or no exact constant-primer or identifier match. COPE v1.2.5 was used to merge the high-quality paired reads, and each unique nucleotide sequence was defined as a clonotype. Clonotypes were aligned to IMGT TRBV, TRBD and TRBJ reference segments using MiTCR v1.1. The analysis was restricted to V-J combinations with a frequency above 0.0001, which together covered about 99% of the repertoires. The TCS score was defined as F50 (clonal expansion) divided by E x V (chaos), with BLOSUM62-based TCRdist calculated between CDR3 peptides within each V-J. Welch's t-statistics and random forest reduced around 510 V-J features to roughly 13, which were used in a naive Bayes classifier (R e1071). TCRdb itself trimmed the public reads at Q25 with fastp, ran MiXCR and retained productive beta chains. When rows share a CDR3 protein, they turn into one entry using the most common DNA and genes. None of the V and J calls come from the authors' own analysis; TCRdb made them. This sample lists around 270,000 distinct CDR3 sequences; roughly 19% were detected once. Clones ranked in the top ten supply under 45% of the sample.

A note on this clonotype: The clone's antigen remains unknown. Base qualities are not recorded, but no much larger clone differs from it by a single base.

V was cut back by 7 bases and J by 1 base, leaving a gap of 17 bases between them. From a lookup of the germline V gene, CDR1 and CDR2 are MNHNS and SASEGT. Spanning cysteine to phenylalanine, the CDR3 consists of 16 amino acids. The entry retains the CDR3 DNA only, 48 bases that are in frame from base 1. Sequencing used blood. The chain is encoded by TRBV6-1 joined to TRBJ1-5; tentative D gene TRBD1, with 5 bases matching. The source is a man aged 50-59 years with Graves' ophthalmopathy. The CDR3 has the sequence CASTRHPGDSNQPQHF. The DNA reads as follows: TGTGCCAGCACGAGGCACCCCGGGGACAGCAATCAGCCCCAGCATTTT.